A selection of T cell receptor beta chains follows, all from one sample in a study of cytomegalovirus exposure and HLA in healthy donors. Method: immunoSEQ multiplex PCR; TCRdb's copy keeps in-frame clones and lacks some. Of 35,000 to 45,000 clones listed, roughly 76% were seen once; the top ten hold approximately 9.4%. Source material: PBMCs. The source of these receptors is a woman in her forties in good health and CMV-seronegative. Each CDR3 is given with its conserved first and last residue. A D gene is named only where the DNA matches it firmly.

CDR3 | V | D
CASSEGGGGIFNYGYTF | TRBV6-1 | -
CASSLLDRSSEAFF | TRBV28 | -
CASSLQGQSNYGYTF | TRBV27 | TRBD1
CASSLDPVTLLETQYF | TRBV5-1 | -
CASSLSRGADTQYF | TRBV5-1 | -
CASSTGQALGGYTF | TRBV5-6 | TRBD1
CASSYSYSSNQPQHF | TRBV6-5 | -
CASSRGTGGSGNTIYF | TRBV4-1 | TRBD1
CASRKDRAGGQPQHF | TRBV2 | TRBD1
CATKRENYGYTF | TRBV28 | -
CASSLSRDSGGYTF | TRBV6-5 | -
CASRLNVHLNTEAFF | TRBV5-5 | -
CASGGTGGYEQYF | TRBV23-1 | TRBD1
CASSFRTNSYEQYF | TRBV27 | -
CAISENLAMSSGANVLTF | TRBV10-3 | -
CASSFSRGRAGEQFF | TRBV11-3 | -
CASSQDKQGAEKLFF | TRBV4-2 | TRBD1
CASSPDWARDTIYF | TRBV9 | -
CASSKSTLGGAFNEQFF | TRBV5-6 | -
CASSLEHEQFF | TRBV5-5 | -
CASSPRDFNTEAFF | TRBV18 | -
CASSMTGTGVPEQFF | TRBV19 | TRBD1
CASTTDRVGTEAFF | TRBV11-2 | TRBD1
CASSLRQTNTEAFF | TRBV5-8 | -
CASSLGGSGNEKLFF | TRBV14 | -
CASSLTYRERTGQRETQYF | TRBV7-6 | TRBD1
CSASAPGGYTF | TRBV20-1 | -
CASSQSGETQYF | TRBV11-2 | -
CASSEEQLNQPQHF | TRBV2 | -
CASSEQGARRDGYTF | TRBV2 | TRBD1
CASSQFGGSSYNEQFF | TRBV23-1 | TRBD2
CASSSITPGGHGANVLTF | TRBV28 | -
CASSLAGNPGGAFF | TRBV7-2 | -
CASSFEGSYRGYEQYF | TRBV5-1 | TRBD1
CASSLSTGGEDSPLHF | TRBV28 | -
CASGYSSTSTDTQYF | TRBV5-1 | -
CASSLAGQGPEAFF | TRBV5-8 | TRBD1
CASSPGQGRSGYTF | TRBV27 | TRBD1
CASSPSGNEKLFF | TRBV7-9 | -
CASSPEGVYEQYF | TRBV6-5 | -
CASSRGGGNTIYF | TRBV19 | -
CASSRDIPSTDTQYF | TRBV5-6 | -
CSVNPSGQETQYF | TRBV29-1 | TRBD2
CASSLNSGYEQYF | TRBV7-2 | -
CASSLWRGGAETQYF | TRBV5-6 | TRBD2
CASSLGPGHLATIYF | TRBV7-2 | -
CASSLGDRGPTDTQYF | TRBV7-9 | TRBD1
CASSATGGNQPQHF | TRBV2 | TRBD1
CASSPGRGTEAFF | TRBV7-3 | -
CASRGGRTQETQYF | TRBV6-5 | -
CASSYTGTNYGYTF | TRBV11-1 | -
CASSSPTGNIISPLHF | TRBV19 | TRBD1